This TCR beta chain was retrieved from a study of cytomegalovirus exposure and HLA in healthy donors. General study points: CMV antigen specificity of three CMV-associated chains was confirmed in vitro.

The PCR used 60 Vbeta and 13 Jbeta primers. Sequenced by immunoSEQ multiplex PCR; TCRdb stores in-frame clones only, minus some. This sample has 150,000 to 200,000 clones, with about 75% found just once. As concerns this clone: Its cognate antigen is unknown.

The CDR3 consists of 16 residues. The V segment lost 6 bases and the J segment 1 base; nucleotides outside the gene matches: 6. The germline V gene has CDR1 SNHLY and CDR2 FYNNEI. Sequencing was carried out using PBMCs. The source of this sequence is a male donor in good health and CMV-seropositive. The rearrangement joins TRBV2 to TRBJ2-3; 11 bases align to TRBD2. CDR3 residues: CASRAGTSGGTDTQYF. Written as DNA, the CDR3 is TGTGCCAGCAGAGCCGGGACTAGCGGAGGCACAGATACGCAGTATTTT.